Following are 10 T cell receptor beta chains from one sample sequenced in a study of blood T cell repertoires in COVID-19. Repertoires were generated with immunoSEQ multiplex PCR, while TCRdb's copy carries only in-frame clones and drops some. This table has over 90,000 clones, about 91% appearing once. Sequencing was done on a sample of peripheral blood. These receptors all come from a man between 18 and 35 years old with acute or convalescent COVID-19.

CDR3 DNA: TGTGCCAGCAGCTTAAGGGCTACGGGACTAGCGATAACAGATACGCAGTATTTT. This gives the protein CASSLRATGLAITDTQYF. The chain recombines TRBV13 with TRBJ2-3; 10 bases are a match to TRBD2. The CDR3 contains 18 residues. Germline CDR1 reads PRHDT; CDR2 reads FYEKMQ (reference sequence). The V and J ends lost 2 bases and 3 bases, in that order; junction bases with no gene match: 11.

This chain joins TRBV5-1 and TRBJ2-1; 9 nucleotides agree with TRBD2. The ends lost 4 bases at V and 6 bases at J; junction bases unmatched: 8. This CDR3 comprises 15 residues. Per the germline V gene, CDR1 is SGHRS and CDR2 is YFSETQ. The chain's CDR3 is CASSPTSGDVNEQFF. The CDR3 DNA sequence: TGCGCCAGCAGCCCGACTAGCGGAGACGTCAATGAGCAGTTCTTC.

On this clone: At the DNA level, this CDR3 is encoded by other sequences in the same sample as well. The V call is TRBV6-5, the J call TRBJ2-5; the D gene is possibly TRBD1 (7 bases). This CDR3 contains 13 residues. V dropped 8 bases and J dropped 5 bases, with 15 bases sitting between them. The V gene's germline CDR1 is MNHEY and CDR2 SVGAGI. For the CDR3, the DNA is TGTGCCAGCCACCGCAGGGGGAGGGAGACCCAGTACTTC. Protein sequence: CASHRRGRETQYF.

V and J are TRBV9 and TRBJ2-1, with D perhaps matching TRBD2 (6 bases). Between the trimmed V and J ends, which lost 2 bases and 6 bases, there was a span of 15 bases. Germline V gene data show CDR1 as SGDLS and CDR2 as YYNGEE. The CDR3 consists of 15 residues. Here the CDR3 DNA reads TGTGCCAGCAGCGTCGAAAGGGGACTTGGCAATGAGCAGTTCTTC. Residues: CASSVERGLGNEQFF.

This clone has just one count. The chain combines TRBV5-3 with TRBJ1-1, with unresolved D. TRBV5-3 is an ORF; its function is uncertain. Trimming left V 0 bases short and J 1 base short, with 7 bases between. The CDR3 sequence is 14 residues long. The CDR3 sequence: CARSLVEKNTEAFF. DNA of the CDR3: TGTGCCAGAAGCTTGGTGGAGAAGAACACTGAAGCTTTCTTT.

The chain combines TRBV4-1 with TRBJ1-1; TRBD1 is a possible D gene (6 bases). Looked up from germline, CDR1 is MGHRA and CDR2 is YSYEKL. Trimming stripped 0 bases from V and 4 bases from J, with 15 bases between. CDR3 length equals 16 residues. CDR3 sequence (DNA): TGCGCCAGCAGCCAAGAACGGCGAGGGGGAAGCACTGAAGCTTTCTTT. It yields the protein CASSQERRGGSTEAFF.

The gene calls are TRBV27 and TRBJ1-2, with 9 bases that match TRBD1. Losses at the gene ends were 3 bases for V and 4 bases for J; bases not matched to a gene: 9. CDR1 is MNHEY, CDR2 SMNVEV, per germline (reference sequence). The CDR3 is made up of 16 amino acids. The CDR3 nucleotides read TGTGCCAGCAGTTTTTTTTCCGGGACAGGGTCCTATGGCTACACCTTC. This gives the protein CASSFFSGTGSYGYTF.

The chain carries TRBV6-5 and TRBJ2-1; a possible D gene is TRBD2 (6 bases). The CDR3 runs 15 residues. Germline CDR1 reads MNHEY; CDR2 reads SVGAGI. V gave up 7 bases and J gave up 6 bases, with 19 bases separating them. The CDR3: CASKPRDFPSNEQFF. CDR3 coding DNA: TGTGCCAGCAAACCCCGGGACTTCCCGTCCAATGAGCAGTTCTTC.

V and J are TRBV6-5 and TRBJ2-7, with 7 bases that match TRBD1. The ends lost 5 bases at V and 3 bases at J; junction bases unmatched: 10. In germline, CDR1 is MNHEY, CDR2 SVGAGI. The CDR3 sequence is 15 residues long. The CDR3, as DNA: TGTGCCAGCAGTCACAACAGGGGCCTCTACTACGAGCAGTACTTC. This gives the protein CASSHNRGLYYEQYF.

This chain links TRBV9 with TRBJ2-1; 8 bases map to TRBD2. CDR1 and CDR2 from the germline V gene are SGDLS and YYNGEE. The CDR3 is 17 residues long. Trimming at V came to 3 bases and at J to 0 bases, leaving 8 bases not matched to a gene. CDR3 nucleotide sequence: TGTGCCAGCAGCGCCCTTTTGAGCGGGAGCTCCTACAATGAGCAGTTCTTC. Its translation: CASSALLSGSSYNEQFF.